This T cell receptor beta chain was documented in a study of blood T cell repertoires in COVID-19. Trimming shortened V by 0 bases and J by 6 bases, and 15 bases separated the two germline ends. The CDR3 contains 15 residues. CDR1 SGDLS and CDR2 YYNGEE come from the germline V gene. Under the authors' procedure: From reference gene primer amplification, estimates of nucleated cell counts were derived. The protocol was immunoSEQ multiplex PCR, while the TCRdb copy is restricted to in-frame clones and leaves out a portion. The DNA was the basis for D and trimming; V, J and clone size are from that table. The sample yields 200,000 to 300,000 clones, over 75% seen once.

This clonotype originated in a human donor in a cohort sampled during active COVID-19. This chain uses TRBV9 with TRBJ1-2; the D gene is possibly TRBD1 (6 bases). Material for sequencing was peripheral blood. The CDR3 DNA reads TGTGCCAGCAGCGTAGAAGGGCAGGGGTTCGATGGCTACACCTTC. Translation gives CASSVEGQGFDGYTF.